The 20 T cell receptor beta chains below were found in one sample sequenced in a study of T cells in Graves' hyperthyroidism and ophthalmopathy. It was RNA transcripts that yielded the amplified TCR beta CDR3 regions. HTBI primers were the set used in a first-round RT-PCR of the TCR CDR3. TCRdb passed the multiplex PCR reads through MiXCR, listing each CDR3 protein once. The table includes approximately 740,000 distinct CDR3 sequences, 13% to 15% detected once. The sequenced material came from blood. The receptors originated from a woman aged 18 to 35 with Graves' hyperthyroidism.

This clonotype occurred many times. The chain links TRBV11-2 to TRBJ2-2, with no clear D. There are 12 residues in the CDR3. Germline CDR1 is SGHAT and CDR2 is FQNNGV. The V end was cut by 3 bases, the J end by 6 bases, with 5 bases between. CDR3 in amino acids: CASSFLPGELFF. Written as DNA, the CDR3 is TGTGCCAGCAGCTTCTTACCCGGGGAGCTGTTTTTT. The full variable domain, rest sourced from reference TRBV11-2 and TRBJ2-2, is EAGVAQSPRYKIIEKRQSVAFWCNPISGHATLYWYQQILGQGPKLLIQFQNNGVVDDSQLPKDRFSAERLKGVDSTLKIQPAKLEDSAVYLCASSFLPGELFFGEGSRLTVL.

CDR3 nucleotide sequence: TGCGCCAGCAGCCAAGGGACCGGGACCGTAGTCTGCGAGCAGTACTTC. Amino acids: CASSQGTGTVVCEQYF. The chain uses TRBV4-1 and TRBJ2-7, with D tentatively TRBD1 or TRBD2 (5 bases each). Germline CDR1 is MGHRA and CDR2 is YSYEKL. Trimming stripped 1 base from V and 6 bases from J, with 19 bases between. This CDR3 contains 16 residues.

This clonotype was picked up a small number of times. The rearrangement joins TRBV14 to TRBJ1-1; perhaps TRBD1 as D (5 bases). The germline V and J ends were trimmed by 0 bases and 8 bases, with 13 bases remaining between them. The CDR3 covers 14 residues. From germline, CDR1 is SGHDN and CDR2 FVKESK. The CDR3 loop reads CASSQEDFGGEAFF. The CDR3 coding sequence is TGTGCCAGCAGCCAAGAGGACTTCGGGGGAGAAGCTTTCTTT.

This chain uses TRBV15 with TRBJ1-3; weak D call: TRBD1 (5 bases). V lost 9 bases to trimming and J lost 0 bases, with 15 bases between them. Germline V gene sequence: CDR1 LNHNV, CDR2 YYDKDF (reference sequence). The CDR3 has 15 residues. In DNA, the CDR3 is TGTGCCACGAGCCTGGGGACTGACTCTGGAAACACCATATATTTT. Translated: CATSLGTDSGNTIYF.

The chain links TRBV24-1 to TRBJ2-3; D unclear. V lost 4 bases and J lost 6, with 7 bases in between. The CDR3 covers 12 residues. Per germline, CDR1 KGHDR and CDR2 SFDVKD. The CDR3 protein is CATSDPSDTQYF. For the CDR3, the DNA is TGTGCCACCAGTGACCCATCCGATACGCAGTATTTT.

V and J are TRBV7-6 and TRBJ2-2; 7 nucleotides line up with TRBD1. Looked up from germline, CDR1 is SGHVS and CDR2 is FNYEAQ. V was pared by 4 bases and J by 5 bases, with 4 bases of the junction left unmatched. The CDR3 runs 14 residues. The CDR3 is CASSSQGSTGELFF. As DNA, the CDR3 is TGTGCCAGCAGCTCACAGGGGAGTACCGGGGAGCTGTTTTTT.

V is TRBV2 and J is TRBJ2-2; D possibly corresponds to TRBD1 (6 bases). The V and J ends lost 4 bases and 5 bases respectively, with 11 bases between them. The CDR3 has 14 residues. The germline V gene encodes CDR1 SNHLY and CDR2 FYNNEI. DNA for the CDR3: TGTGCCAGCAGTGTGGACAGTCAGACCGGGGAGCTGTTTTTT. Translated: CASSVDSQTGELFF. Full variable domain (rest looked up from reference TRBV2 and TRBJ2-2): EPEVTQTPSHQVTQMGQEVILRCVPISNHLYFYWYRQILGQKVEFLVSFYNNEISEKSEIFDDQFSVERPDGSNFTLKIRSTKLEDSAMYFCASSVDSQTGELFFGEGSRLTVL.

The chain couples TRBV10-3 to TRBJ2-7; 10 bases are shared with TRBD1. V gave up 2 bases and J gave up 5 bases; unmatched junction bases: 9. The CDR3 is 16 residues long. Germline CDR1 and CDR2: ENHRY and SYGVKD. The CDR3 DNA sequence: TGTGCCATCAGTGAGGCCGGGACAGGGGCAATCGACGAGCAGTACTTC. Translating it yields CAISEAGTGAIDEQYF.

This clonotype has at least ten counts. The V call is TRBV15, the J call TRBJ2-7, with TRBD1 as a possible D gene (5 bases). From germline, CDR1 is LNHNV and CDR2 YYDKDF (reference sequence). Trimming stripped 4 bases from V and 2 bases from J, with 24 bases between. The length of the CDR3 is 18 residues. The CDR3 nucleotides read TGTGCCACCAGCACACACATTACCCAGGGAAGGCGAACCTACGAGCAGTACTTC. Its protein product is CATSTHITQGRRTYEQYF.

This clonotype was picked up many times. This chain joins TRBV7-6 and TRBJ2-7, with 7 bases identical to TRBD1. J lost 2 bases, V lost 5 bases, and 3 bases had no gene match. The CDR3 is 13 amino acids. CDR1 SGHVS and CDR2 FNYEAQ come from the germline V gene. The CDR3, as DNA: TGTGCCAGCAGCCAGGGACAGACCTACGAGCAGTACTTC. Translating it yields CASSQGQTYEQYF. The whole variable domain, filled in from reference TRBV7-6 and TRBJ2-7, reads GAGVSQSPRYKVTKRGQDVALRCDPISGHVSLYWYRQALGQGPEFLTYFNYEAQQDKSGLPNDRFSAERPEGSISTLTIQRTEQRDSAMYRCASSQGQTYEQYFGPGTRLTVT.

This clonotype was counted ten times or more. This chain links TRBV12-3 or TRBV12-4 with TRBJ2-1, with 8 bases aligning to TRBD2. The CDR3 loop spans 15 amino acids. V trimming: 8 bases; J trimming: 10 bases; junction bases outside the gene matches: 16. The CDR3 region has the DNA TGTGCCAGCGCGCCAACGGGAGGGAGGGCCCAAGAGCAGTTCTTC. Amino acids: CASAPTGGRAQEQFF.

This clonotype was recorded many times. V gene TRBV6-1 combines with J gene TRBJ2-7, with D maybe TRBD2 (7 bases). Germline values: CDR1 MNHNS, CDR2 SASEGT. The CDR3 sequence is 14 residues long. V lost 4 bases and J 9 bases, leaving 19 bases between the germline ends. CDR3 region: CASSGTRGTWGQYF. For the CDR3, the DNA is TGTGCCAGCAGTGGGACTAGGGGGACTTGGGGGCAGTACTTC.

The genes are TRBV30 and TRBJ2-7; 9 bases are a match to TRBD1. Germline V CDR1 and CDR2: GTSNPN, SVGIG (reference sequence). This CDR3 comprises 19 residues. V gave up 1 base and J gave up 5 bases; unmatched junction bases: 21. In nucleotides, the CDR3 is TGTGCCTGGAGTGCCCGGGACAGGGCCATCAACCCGGTTTCGAACGAGCAGTACTTC. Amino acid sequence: CAWSARDRAINPVSNEQYF.

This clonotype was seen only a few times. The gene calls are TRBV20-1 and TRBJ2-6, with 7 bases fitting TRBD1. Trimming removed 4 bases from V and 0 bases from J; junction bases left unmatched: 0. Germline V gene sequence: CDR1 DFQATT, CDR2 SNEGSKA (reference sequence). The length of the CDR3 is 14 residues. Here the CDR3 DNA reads TGCAGTGCTACAGGGGGCTCTGGGGCCAACGTCCTGACTTTC. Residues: CSATGGSGANVLTF.

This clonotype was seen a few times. The CDR3 nucleotides read TGTGCCAGCGGTAGACAGTACAGCTATGGCTACACCTTC. Its protein is CASGRQYSYGYTF. The chain recombines TRBV6-1 with TRBJ1-2, with a tentative D call TRBD1 (5 bases). The V gene lost 8 bases and the J gene lost 4 bases, with 14 bases spanning the gap. CDR1 is MNHNS, CDR2 SASEGT, per germline. CDR3 length equals 13 residues.

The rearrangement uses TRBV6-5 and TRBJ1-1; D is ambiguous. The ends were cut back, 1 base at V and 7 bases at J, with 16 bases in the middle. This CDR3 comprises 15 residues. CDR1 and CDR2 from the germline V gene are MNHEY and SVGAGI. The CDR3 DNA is TGTGCCAGCAGTTACTTGGACGTTGGTCTTAATGAAGCTTTCTTT. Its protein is CASSYLDVGLNEAFF.

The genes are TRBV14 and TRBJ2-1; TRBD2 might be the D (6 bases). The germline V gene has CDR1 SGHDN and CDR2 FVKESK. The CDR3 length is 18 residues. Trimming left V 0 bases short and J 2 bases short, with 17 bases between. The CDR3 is CASSQEFLAGRTYNEQFF. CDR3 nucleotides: TGTGCCAGCAGCCAAGAGTTTCTTGCCGGGAGAACCTACAATGAGCAGTTCTTC.

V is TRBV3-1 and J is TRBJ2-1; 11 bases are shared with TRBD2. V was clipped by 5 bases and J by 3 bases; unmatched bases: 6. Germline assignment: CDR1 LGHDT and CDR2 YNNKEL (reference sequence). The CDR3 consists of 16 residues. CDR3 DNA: TGTGCCAGCAGCACCTTAGCGGGAGGGTTCTACAATGAGCAGTTCTTC. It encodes CASSTLAGGFYNEQFF.

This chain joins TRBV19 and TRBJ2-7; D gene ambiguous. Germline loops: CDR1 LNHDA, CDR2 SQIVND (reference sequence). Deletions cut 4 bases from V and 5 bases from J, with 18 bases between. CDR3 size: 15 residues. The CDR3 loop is CASSTQTSKSDEQYF. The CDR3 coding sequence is TGTGCCAGTAGTACCCAGACCTCCAAGTCGGACGAGCAGTACTTC.

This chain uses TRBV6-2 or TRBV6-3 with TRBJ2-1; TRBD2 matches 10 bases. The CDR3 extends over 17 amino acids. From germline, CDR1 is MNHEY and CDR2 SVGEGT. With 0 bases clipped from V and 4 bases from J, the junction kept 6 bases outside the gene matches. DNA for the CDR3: TGTGCCAGCAGTTACTCGAGTAGCGGGGGGAGGTACAATGAGCAGTTCTTC. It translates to CASSYSSSGGRYNEQFF.